This T cell receptor (beta chain) derives from a study of T cells in localized non-small cell lung cancer. Trimming pared 5 bases from V and 13 bases from J, leaving 18 bases between. Germline values: CDR1 MNHGY, CDR2 SAAAGT. The CDR3 is made up of 13 amino acids. Clones were read by immunoSEQ multiplex PCR, and TCRdb kept only the in-frame ones, dropping some. The data contain roughly 3,400 clones, 30% to 35% of them singletons. This receptor was taken from a male donor aged 60 or over with stage III lung adenocarcinoma. The chain combines TRBV6-8 with TRBJ1-5; D ambiguous. The sequenced sample was normal lung tissue next to the tumor, obtained before any cancer treatment. The CDR3: CASSVGIGAQQHF. The CDR3 DNA follows: TGTGCCAGCAGTGTGGGGATTGGTGCCCAGCAGCATTTT.